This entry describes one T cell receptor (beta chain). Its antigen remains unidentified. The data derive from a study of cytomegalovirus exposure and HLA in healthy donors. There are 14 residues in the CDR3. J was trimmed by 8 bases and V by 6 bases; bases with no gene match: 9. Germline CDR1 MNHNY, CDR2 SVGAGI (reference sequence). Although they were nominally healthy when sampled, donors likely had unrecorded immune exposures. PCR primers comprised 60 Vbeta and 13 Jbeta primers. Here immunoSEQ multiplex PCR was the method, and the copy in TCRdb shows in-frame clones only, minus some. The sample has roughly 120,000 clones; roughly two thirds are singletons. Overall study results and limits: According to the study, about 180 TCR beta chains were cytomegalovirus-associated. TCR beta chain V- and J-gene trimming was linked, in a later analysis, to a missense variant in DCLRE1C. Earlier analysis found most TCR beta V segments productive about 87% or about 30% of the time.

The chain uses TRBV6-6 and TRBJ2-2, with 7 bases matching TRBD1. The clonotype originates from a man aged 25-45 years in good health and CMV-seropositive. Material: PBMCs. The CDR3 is CASRNAGGPGELFF. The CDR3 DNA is TGTGCCAGCAGAAACGCAGGGGGACCTGGGGAGCTGTTTTTT.